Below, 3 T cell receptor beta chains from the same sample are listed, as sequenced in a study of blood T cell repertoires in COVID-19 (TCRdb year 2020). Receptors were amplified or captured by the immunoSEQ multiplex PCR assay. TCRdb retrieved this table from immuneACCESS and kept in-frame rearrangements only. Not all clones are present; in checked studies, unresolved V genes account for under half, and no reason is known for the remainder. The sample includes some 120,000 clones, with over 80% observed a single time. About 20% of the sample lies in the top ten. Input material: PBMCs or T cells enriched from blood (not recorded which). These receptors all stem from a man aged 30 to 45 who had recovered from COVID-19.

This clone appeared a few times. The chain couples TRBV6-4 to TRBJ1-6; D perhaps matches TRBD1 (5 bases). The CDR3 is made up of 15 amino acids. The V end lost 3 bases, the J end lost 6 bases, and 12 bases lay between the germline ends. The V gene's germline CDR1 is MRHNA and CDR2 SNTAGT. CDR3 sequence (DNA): TGTGCCAGCAGTGAGACAGCCAAAGCTAATTCACCCCTCCACTTT. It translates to CASSETAKANSPLHF.

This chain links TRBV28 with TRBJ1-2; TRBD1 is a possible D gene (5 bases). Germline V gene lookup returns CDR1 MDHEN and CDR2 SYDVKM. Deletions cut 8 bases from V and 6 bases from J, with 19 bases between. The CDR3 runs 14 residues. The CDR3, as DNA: TGTGCCAGCTTTTCCCCGGGGGTTTCTCATGGCTACACCTTC. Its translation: CASFSPGVSHGYTF.

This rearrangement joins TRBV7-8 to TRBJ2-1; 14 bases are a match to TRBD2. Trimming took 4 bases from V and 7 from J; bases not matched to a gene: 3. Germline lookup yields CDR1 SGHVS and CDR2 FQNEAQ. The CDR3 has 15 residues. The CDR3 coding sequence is TGTGCCAGCAGCTCGACTAGCGGGGGGGCGAATGAGCAGTTCTTC. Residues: CASSSTSGGANEQFF.